The TCR beta chain under discussion was sequenced for a study of metastatic and nonmetastatic thyroid tumors. Looking at the study overall: Comparison of repertoires was carried out across blood and tumor or nodule tissue from malignant and benign thyroid patients.

V gave up 2 bases and J gave up 7 bases; unmatched junction bases: 17. From germline, CDR1 is WNHNN and CDR2 SYGVQD (reference sequence). The CDR3 is made up of 18 amino acids. Via MiXCR, TCRdb re-called the PCR reads. The sample yields about 24,000 clones, over 20% seen once. No patient had received any treatment before thyroid surgery. This clone occurred many times. This TCR came from a female donor with papillary thyroid cancer or a benign thyroid nodule (not recorded which). Some clones in this sample may be carry-over from other donors' samples. What was sequenced was blood. The chain employs TRBV10-1 and TRBJ1-5; 7 bases line up with TRBD1. DNA of the CDR3: TGCGCCAGCAGTGAGCCGACGAGGGGACAGATTTTAGTACAGCCCCAGCATTTT. Translating it yields CASSEPTRGQILVQPQHF.